These 9 T cell receptor beta chains were all obtained from the same sample, sequenced in a study of cytomegalovirus exposure and HLA in healthy donors. Using immunoSEQ multiplex PCR, the repertoire was profiled, and TCRdb retains in-frame clones only, with some absent. There are more than 300,000 clones in the sample; 70% to 90% occur only once, and approximately 0.84% lies in the top ten. Sequenced material: PBMCs. These receptors were collected from a young woman in good health and CMV-seronegative.

V and J are TRBV6-5 and TRBJ1-5; tentatively, D is TRBD1 (6 bases). The CDR3 runs to 13 residues. Germline CDR1 reads MNHEY; CDR2 reads SVGAGI. V lost 2 bases and J lost 4, with 6 bases in between. The chain's CDR3 is CASSYQGNQPQHF. The CDR3 DNA reads TGTGCCAGCAGTTACCAGGGGAATCAGCCCCAGCATTTT.

The V call is TRBV9, the J call TRBJ2-2, with D perhaps matching TRBD1 (5 bases). The CDR3 sequence is 15 residues long. The germline V gene has CDR1 SGDLS and CDR2 YYNGEE. The germline V and J ends were trimmed by 4 bases and 4 bases, with 14 bases remaining between them. The CDR3 DNA reads as TGTGCCAGCAGCTTATCTCTTGGGGCCACCGGGGAGCTGTTTTTT. Encoded protein: CASSLSLGATGELFF.

This clone was seen more than once but under ten times. V and J are TRBV11-3 and TRBJ2-1, with TRBD1 matching 7 bases. Germline V gene data show CDR1 as SGHNT and CDR2 as YENEEA. The CDR3 length is 15 residues. V gave up 5 bases and J gave up 7 bases; unmatched junction bases: 11. CDR3 residues: CASSEATTGSNEQFF. In DNA form, the CDR3 reads TGTGCCAGCAGCGAAGCTACGACAGGGTCAAATGAGCAGTTCTTC.

CDR3 nucleotides: TGTGCCAGCAGTGTCGTCAGGGGGTACAATGAGCAGTTCTTC. Protein product: CASSVVRGYNEQFF. The chain is built from TRBV6-1 and TRBJ2-1; 7 bases map to TRBD1. V trimming: 4 bases; J trimming: 4 bases; junction bases outside the gene matches: 4. The CDR3 extends over 14 amino acids. Germline V gene data show CDR1 as MNHNS and CDR2 as SASEGT.

The CDR3 reads CASSEQGINEKLFF. The CDR3 nucleotides are TGTGCCAGCAGTGAGCAGGGTATAAACGAAAAACTGTTTTTT. The J gene is TRBJ1-4, the V gene TRBV6-1; tentatively, D is TRBD1 (5 bases). The germline V and J ends were trimmed by 3 bases and 8 bases, with 13 bases remaining between them. The CDR3 has 14 residues. Per germline, CDR1 MNHNS and CDR2 SASEGT.

This clone was seen a few times. The chain has TRBV4-1 and TRBJ2-7, with 7 bases that match TRBD2. J lost 6 bases, V lost 4 bases, and 9 bases had no gene match. The CDR3 spans 14 residues. Germline CDR1 is MGHRA and CDR2 is YSYEKL. CDR3 sequence reads: CASSPGPREAEQYF. CDR3 bases: TGCGCCAGCAGCCCTGGGCCCCGGGAGGCCGAGCAGTACTTC.

V is TRBV29-1 and J is TRBJ1-3, with D possibly matching TRBD1 (6 bases). V lost 6 bases, J lost 4 bases, and 16 bases lay in between. The germline V gene encodes CDR1 SQVTM and CDR2 ANQGSEA. This CDR3 contains 14 residues. CDR3 amino acids: CSVNQGSVGNTIYF. Written as DNA, the CDR3 is TGCAGCGTAAACCAGGGGTCTGTCGGAAACACCATATATTTT. The full variable domain, with the rest looked up from reference TRBV29-1 and TRBJ1-3, is SAVISQKPSRDICQRGTSLTIQCQVDSQVTMMFWYRQQPGQSLTLIATANQGSEATYESGFVIDKFPISRPNLTFSTLTVSNMSPEDSSIYLCSVNQGSVGNTIYFGEGSWLTVV.

The chain combines TRBV2 with TRBJ2-2, with TRBD2 as a possible D gene (6 bases). The CDR3 contains 16 residues. Per germline, CDR1 SNHLY and CDR2 FYNNEI. Trimming stripped 6 bases from V and 4 bases from J, with 18 bases between. The CDR3: CASRGRSDRGTGELFF. CDR3 nucleotide sequence: TGTGCCAGCAGGGGGAGGAGCGACCGTGGCACCGGGGAGCTGTTTTTT. Looking up the rest from reference TRBV2 and TRBJ2-2 gives the full variable domain: EPEVTQTPSHQVTQMGQEVILRCVPISNHLYFYWYRQILGQKVEFLVSFYNNEISEKSEIFDDQFSVERPDGSNFTLKIRSTKLEDSAMYFCASRGRSDRGTGELFFGEGSRLTVL.

J is TRBJ2-1 and V is TRBV28, with D tentatively TRBD1 (6 bases). Germline assignment: CDR1 MDHEN and CDR2 SYDVKM. V lost 3 bases and J 3 bases, leaving 9 bases between the germline ends. CDR3 size: 14 residues. The CDR3 loop reads CASSFTGSYNEQFF. DNA for the CDR3: TGTGCCAGCAGTTTTACAGGGAGCTACAATGAGCAGTTCTTC.